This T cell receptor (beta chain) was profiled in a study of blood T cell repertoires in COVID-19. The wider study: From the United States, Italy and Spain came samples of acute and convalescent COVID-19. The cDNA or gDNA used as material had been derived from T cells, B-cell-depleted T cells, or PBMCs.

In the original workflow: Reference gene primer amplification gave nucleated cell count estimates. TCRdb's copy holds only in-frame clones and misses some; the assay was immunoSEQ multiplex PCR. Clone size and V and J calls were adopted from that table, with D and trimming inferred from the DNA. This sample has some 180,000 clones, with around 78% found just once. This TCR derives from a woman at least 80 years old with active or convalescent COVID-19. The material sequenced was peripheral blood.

This CDR3 is CASSALAGGPLQETQYF. As DNA, the CDR3 is TGTGCCAGCAGCGCCCTAGCGGGGGGGCCTCTACAAGAGACCCAGTACTTC. The genes are TRBV9 and TRBJ2-5, with TRBD2 matching 12 bases. The CDR3 sequence is 17 residues long. V gave up 3 bases and J gave up 2 bases; unmatched junction bases: 8. Germline-derived CDR1 and CDR2 are SGDLS and YYNGEE.